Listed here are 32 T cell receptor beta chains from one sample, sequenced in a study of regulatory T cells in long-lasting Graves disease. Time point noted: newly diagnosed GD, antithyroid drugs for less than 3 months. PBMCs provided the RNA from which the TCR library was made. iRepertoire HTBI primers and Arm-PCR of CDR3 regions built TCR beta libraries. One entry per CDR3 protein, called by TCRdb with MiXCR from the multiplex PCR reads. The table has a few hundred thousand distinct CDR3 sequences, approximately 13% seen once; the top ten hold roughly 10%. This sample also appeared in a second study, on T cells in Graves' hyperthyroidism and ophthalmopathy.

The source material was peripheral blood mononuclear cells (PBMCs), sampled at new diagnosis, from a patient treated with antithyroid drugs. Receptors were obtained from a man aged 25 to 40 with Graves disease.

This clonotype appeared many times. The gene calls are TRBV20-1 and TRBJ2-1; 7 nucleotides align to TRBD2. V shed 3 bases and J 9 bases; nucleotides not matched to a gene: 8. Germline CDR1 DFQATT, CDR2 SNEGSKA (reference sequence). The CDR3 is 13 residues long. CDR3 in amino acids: CSARGGERVEQFF. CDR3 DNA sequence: TGCAGTGCTAGGGGGGGGGAGCGTGTTGAGCAGTTCTTC.

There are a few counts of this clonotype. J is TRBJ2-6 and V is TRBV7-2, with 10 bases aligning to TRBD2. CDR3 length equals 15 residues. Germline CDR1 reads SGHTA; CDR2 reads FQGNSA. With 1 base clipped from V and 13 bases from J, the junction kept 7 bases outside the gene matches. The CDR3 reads CASSLGASGRGVLTF. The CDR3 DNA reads TGTGCCAGCAGCTTAGGAGCTAGCGGGAGAGGGGTCCTGACTTTC.

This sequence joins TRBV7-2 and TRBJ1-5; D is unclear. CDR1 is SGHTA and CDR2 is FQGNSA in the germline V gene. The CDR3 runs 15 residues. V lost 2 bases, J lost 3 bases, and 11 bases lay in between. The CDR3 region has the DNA TGTGCCAGCAGCTTATCCGGACCCATCAATCAGCCCCAGCATTTT. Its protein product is CASSLSGPINQPQHF.

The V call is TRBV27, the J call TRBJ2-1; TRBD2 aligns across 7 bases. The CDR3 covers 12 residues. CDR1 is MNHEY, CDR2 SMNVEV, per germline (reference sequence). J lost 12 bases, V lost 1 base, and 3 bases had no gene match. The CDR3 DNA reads TGTGCCAGCAGTTTATTGGGGGAGGGGCAGTTCTTC. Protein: CASSLLGEGQFF.

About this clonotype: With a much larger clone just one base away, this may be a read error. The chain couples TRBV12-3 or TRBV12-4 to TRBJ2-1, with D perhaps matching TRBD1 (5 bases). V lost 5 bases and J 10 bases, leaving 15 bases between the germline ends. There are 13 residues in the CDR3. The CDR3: CASSRVGPEEQFF. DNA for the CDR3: TGTGCCAGCAGTCGGGTGGGGCCCGAGGAGCAGTTCTTC.

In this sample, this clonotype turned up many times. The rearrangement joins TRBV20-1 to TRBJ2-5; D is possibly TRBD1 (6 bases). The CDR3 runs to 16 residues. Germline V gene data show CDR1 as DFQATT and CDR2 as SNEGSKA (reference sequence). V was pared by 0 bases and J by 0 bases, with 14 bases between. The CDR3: CSARDFFRDNQETQYF. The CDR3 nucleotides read TGCAGTGCTAGAGACTTCTTCCGGGACAACCAAGAGACCCAGTACTTC.

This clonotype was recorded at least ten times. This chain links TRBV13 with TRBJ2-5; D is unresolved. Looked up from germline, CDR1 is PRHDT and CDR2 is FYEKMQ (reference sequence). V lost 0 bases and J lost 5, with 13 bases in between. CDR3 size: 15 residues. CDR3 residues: CASSLGDGLGETQYF. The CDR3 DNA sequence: TGTGCCAGCAGCTTAGGAGACGGCCTGGGGGAGACCCAGTACTTC.

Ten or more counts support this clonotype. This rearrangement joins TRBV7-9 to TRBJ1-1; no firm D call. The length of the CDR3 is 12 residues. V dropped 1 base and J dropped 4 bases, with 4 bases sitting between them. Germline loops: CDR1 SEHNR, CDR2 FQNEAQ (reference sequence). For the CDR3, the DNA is TGTGCCAGCAGCTTAGGGTCCACTGAAGCTTTCTTT. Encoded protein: CASSLGSTEAFF.

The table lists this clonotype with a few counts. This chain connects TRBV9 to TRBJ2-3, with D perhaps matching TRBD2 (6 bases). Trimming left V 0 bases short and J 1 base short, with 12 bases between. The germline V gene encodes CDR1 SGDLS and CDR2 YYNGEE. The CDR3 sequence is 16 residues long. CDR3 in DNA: TGTGCCAGCAGCGTAGAAAGGGCTAGCGGCACAGATACGCAGTATTTT. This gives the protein CASSVERASGTDTQYF.

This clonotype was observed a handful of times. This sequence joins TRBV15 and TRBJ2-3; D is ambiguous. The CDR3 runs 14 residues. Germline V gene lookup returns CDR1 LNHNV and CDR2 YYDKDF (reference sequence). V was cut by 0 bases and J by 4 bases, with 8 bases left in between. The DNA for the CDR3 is TGTGCCACCAGCAGAGATCCCACCCCAGATACGCAGTATTTT. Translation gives CATSRDPTPDTQYF.

CDR3 amino acids: CASRTAGQRNNEQFF. In DNA, the CDR3 is TGTGCCAGCCGTACTGCGGGACAGAGAAACAATGAGCAGTTCTTC. This chain uses TRBV6-2 or TRBV6-3 with TRBJ2-1; D perhaps matches TRBD1 (7 bases). Germline V gives CDR1 MNHEY, CDR2 SVGEGT. This CDR3 is 15 amino acids long. Trimming shortened V by 8 bases and J by 5 bases, and 19 bases separated the two germline ends.

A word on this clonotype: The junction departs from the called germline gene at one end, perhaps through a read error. This CDR3 is CASRRQTTNTEALF. The CDR3 coding sequence is TGTGCCAGTAGGAGACAGACTACGAACACTGAAGCTCTCTTT. V is TRBV19 and J is TRBJ1-1, with D tentatively TRBD1 (5 bases). The CDR3 is 14 residues long. Germline V gene sequence: CDR1 LNHDA, CDR2 SQIVND (reference sequence).

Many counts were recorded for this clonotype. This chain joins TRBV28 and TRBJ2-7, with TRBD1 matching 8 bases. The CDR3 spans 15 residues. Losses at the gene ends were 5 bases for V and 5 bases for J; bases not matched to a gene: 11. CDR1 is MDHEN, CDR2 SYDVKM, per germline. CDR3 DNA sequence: TGTGCCAGCAGTCCGACGACAGGGGCACGACACGAGCAGTACTTC. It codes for CASSPTTGARHEQYF.

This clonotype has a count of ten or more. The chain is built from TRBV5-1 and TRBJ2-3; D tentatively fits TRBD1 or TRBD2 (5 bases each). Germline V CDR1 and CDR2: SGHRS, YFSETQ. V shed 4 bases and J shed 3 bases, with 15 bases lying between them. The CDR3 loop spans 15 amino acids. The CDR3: CASSIGTRGTDTQYF. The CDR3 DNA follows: TGCGCCAGCAGCATCGGGACCCGGGGAACAGATACGCAGTATTTT.

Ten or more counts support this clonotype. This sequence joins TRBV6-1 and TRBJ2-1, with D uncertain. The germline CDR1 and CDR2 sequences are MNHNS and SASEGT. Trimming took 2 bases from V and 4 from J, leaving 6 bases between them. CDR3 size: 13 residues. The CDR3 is CASSETRYNEQFF. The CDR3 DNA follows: TGTGCCAGCAGTGAAACGAGGTACAATGAGCAGTTCTTC.

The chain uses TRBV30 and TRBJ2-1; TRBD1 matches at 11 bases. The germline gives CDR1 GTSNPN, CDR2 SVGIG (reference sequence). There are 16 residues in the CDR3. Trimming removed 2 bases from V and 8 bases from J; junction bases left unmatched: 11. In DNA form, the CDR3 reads TGTGCCTGGAGTCCCGGGACAGGGGGTTTTTTAGATGAGCAGTTCTTC. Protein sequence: CAWSPGTGGFLDEQFF.

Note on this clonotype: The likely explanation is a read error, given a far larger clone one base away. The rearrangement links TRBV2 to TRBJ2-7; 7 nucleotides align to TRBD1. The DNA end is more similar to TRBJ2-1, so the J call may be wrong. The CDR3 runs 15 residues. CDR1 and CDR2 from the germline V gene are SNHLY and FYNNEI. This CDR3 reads CASSDQSSRGNEQFF. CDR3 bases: TGTGCCAGCAGTGACCAGTCATCCAGGGGGAATGAGCAGTTCTTC.

The CDR3 bases are TGTGCCAGCAGCCCCACCTCGTCTGGCTATGGCTACACCTTC. Its translation is CASSPTSSGYGYTF. The V and J genes are TRBV14 and TRBJ1-2, with no clear D. The CDR3 covers 14 residues. CDR1 and CDR2 from the germline V gene are SGHDN and FVKESK. The V gene lost 4 bases and the J gene lost 4 bases, with 13 bases spanning the gap.

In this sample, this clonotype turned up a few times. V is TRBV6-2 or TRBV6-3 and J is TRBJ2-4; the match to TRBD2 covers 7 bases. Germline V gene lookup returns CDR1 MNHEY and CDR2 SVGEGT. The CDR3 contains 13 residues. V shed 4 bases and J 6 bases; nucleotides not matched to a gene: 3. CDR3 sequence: CASSWREPNIQYF. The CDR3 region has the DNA TGTGCCAGCAGTTGGCGGGAGCCAAACATTCAGTACTTC.

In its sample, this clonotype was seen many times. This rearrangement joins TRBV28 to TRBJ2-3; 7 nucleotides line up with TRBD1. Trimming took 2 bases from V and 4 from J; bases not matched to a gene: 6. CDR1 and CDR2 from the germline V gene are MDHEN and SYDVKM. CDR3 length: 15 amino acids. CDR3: CASSLTGTAPDTQYF. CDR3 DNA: TGTGCCAGCAGTTTAACCGGGACAGCCCCAGATACGCAGTATTTT.

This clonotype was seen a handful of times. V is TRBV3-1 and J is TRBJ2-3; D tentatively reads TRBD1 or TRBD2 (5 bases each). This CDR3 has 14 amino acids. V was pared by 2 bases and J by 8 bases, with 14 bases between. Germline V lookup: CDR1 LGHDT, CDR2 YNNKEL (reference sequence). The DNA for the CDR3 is TGTGCCAGCAGCCAACGAGGGGCGCGCATTACGCAGTATTTT. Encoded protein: CASSQRGARITQYF.

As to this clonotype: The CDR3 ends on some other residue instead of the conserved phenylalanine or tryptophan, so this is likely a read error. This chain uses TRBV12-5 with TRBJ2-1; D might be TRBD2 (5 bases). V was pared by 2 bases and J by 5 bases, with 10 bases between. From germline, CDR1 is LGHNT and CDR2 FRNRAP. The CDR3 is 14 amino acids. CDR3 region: CASGLMSGDNEQFL. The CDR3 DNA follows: TGTGCTAGTGGTTTGATGTCCGGGGACAATGAGCAGTTCCTC.

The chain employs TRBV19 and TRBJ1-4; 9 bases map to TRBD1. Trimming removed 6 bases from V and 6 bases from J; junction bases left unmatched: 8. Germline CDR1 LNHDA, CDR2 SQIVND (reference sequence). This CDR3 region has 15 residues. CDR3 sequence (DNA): TGTGCCAGTAGACCGTTCCGGGACAGGGATGAAAAACTGTTTTTT. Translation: CASRPFRDRDEKLFF. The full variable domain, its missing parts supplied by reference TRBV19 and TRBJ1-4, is DGGITQSPKYLFRKEGQNVTLSCEQNLNHDAMYWYRQDPGQGLRLIYYSQIVNDFQKGDIAEGYSVSREKKESFPLTVTSAQKNPTAFYLCASRPFRDRDEKLFFGSGTQLSVL.

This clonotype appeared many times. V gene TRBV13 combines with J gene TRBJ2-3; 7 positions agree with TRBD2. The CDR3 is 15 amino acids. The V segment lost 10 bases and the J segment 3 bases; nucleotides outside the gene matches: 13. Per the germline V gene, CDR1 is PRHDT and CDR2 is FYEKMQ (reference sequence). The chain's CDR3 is CANSRGGRETDTQYF. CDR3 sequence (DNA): TGTGCCAACTCCCGTGGCGGGAGAGAAACAGATACGCAGTATTTT.

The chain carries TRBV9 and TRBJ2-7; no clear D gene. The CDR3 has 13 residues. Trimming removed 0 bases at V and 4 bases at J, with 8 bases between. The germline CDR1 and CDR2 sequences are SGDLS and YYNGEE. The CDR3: CASSVATAYEQYF. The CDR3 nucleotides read TGTGCCAGCAGCGTAGCCACAGCATACGAGCAGTACTTC. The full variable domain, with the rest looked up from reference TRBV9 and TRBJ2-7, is DSGVTQTPKHLITATGQRVTLRCSPRSGDLSVYWYQQSLDQGLQFLIQYYNGEERAKGNILERFSAQQFPDLHSELNLSSLELGDSALYFCASSVATAYEQYFGPGTRLTVT.

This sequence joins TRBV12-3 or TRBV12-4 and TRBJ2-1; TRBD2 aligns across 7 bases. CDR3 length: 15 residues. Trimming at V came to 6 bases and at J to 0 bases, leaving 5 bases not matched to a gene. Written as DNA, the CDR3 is TGTGCCAGCAGAGCGGGGTATAGCTCCTACAATGAGCAGTTCTTC. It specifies CASRAGYSSYNEQFF.

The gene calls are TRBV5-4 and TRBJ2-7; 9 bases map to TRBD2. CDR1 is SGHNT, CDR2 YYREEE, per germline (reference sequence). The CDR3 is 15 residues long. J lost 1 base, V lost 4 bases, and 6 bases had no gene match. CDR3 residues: CASSTSLAGSYEQYF. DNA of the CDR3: TGTGCCAGCAGCACCTCTCTAGCGGGGTCCTACGAGCAGTACTTC.

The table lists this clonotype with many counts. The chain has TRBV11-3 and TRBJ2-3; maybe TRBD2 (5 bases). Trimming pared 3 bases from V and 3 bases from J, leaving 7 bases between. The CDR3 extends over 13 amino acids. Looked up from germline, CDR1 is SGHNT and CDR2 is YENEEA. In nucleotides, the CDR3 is TGTGCCAGCAGCTTCCGGGGTACAGATACGCAGTATTTT. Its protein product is CASSFRGTDTQYF. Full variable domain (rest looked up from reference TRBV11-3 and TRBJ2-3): EAGVVQSPRYKIIEKKQPVAFWCNPISGHNTLYWYLQNLGQGPELLIRYENEEAVDDSQLPKDRFSAERLKGVDSTLKIQPAELGDSAVYLCASSFRGTDTQYFGPGTRLTVL.

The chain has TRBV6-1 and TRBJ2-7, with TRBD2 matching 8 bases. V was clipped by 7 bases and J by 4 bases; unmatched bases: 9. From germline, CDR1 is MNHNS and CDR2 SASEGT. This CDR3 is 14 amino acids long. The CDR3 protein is CASNVAGTTYEQYF. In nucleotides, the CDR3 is TGTGCCAGCAATGTAGCGGGAACTACTTACGAGCAGTACTTC.

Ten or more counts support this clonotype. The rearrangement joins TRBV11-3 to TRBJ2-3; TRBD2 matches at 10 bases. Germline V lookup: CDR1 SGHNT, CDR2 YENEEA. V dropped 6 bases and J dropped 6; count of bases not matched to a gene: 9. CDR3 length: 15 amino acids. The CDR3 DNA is TGTGCCAGCAGTCAAAGCGGGAGGGCGTATGATACGCAGTATTTT. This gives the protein CASSQSGRAYDTQYF. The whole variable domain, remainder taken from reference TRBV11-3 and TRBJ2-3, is EAGVVQSPRYKIIEKKQPVAFWCNPISGHNTLYWYLQNLGQGPELLIRYENEEAVDDSQLPKDRFSAERLKGVDSTLKIQPAELGDSAVYLCASSQSGRAYDTQYFGPGTRLTVL.

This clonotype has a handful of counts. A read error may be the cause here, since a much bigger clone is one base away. CDR3 protein: CASSPRRVEEKLFF. The CDR3 region has the DNA TGTGCCAGCAGTCCCCGCAGGGTTGAAGAAAAACTGTTTTTT. This chain joins TRBV12-3 or TRBV12-4 and TRBJ1-4; possible D gene TRBD1, 5 bases. The V end lost 5 bases, the J end lost 8 bases, and 15 bases lay between the germline ends. CDR3 size: 14 residues.

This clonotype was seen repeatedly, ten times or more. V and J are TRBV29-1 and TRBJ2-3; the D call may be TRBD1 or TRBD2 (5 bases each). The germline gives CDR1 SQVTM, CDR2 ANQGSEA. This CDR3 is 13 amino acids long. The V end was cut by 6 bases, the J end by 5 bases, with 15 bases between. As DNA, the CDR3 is TGCAGCGTCGCGAGGGGTCCGGGAGATACGCAGTATTTT. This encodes CSVARGPGDTQYF.